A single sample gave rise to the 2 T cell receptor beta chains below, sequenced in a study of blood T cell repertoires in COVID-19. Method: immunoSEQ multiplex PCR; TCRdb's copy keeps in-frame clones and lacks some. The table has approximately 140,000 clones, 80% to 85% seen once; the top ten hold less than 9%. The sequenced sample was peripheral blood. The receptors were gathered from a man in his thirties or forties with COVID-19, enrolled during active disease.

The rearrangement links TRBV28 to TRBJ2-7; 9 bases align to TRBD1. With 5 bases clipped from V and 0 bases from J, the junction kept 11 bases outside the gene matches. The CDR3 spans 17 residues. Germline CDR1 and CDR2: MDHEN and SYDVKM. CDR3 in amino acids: CASSPLDRGELSYEQYF. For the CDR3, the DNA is TGTGCCAGCAGTCCCTTGGACAGGGGCGAACTCTCCTACGAGCAGTACTTC. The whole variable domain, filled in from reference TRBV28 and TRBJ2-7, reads DVKVTQSSRYLVKRTGEKVFLECVQDMDHENMFWYRQDPGLGLRLIYFSYDVKMKEKGDIPEGYSVSREKKERFSLILESASTNQTSMYLCASSPLDRGELSYEQYFGPGTRLTVT.

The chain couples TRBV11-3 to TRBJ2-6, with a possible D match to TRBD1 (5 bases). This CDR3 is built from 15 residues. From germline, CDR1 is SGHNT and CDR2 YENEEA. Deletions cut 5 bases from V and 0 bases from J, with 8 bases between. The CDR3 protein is CASSAGFSGANVLTF. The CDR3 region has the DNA TGTGCCAGCAGCGCAGGGTTCTCTGGGGCCAACGTCCTGACTTTC.